This TCR beta chain was captured by sequencing in a study of PD-L1 blockade in urothelial cancer. Across the whole study: Administration of atezolizumab to patients began around 2014, at 1,200 mg intravenously every 3 weeks.

Unmatched junction bases numbered 6, after V lost 5 bases and J lost 5 bases. The CDR3 is 15 residues long. CDR1 is SEHNR, CDR2 FQNEAQ, per germline (reference sequence). Concerning this clone itself: The target antigen is unknown.

Here immunoSEQ multiplex PCR was the method, and the copy in TCRdb shows in-frame clones only, minus some. The data hold about 91,000 clones, with less than 85% observed a single time. The time point was: peripheral blood 6 weeks after treatment start. Study results and caveats: Those with durable benefit had larger increases in tumor-associated blood clones at 3 weeks.

The sequence was obtained from a man in his 70s with urothelial cancer. The chain joins TRBV7-9 to TRBJ2-1; TRBD1 matches 10 bases. Sequences were derived from PBMCs, sampled around atezolizumab (anti-PD-L1) treatment. The CDR3 spells CASSLPGTGDNEQFF. CDR3 nucleotide sequence: TGTGCCAGCAGCCTACCCGGGACAGGGGACAATGAGCAGTTCTTC.